The rows below give T cell receptor beta chains drawn from one sample of a study of cytomegalovirus exposure and HLA in healthy donors. Clones were read by immunoSEQ multiplex PCR, and TCRdb kept only the in-frame ones, dropping some. There are some 200,000 clones in the sample; around 79% occur only once, and 0.39% lies in the top ten. Source material: PBMCs. The receptors were gathered from a male donor in good health and CMV-seropositive. Both conserved end residues are part of each CDR3. The D gene is left open where the match is weak. The size of a clone is reported for some rows only, either as once, few or many, or as a class for expanded clones.

d_call | clone_size | v_call | cdr3_length | cdr3_aa
TRBD1 | . | TRBV4-3 | 19 | CASSQGTGVMGSYNSPLHF
. | . | TRBV7-9 | 17 | CASSLGWAAPDRDTQYF
TRBD2 | . | TRBV28 | 16 | CASRLSGRIGTDTQYF
. | . | TRBV7-2 | 16 | CASSLDLGQTPYGYTF
TRBD2 | . | TRBV4-2 | 17 | CASSQEGLAGRGDTQYF
. | . | TRBV4-3 | 15 | CASSQWGGNNQPQHF
TRBD2 | . | TRBV9 | 17 | CASSVSGGSPLGETQYF
TRBD1 | . | TRBV6-5 | 15 | CASSYRQGVDYEQYF
. | . | TRBV29-1 | 13 | CSVVPQNTDTQYF
TRBD1 | . | TRBV7-2 | 19 | CASSSSRDRRLSGANVLTF
TRBD2 | once | TRBV7-2 | 16 | CASSPTSGRGGETQYF
TRBD2 | few | TRBV4-3 | 17 | CASSQERLAGRNYEQYF
. | . | TRBV5-8 | 15 | CASSFDGGVNQPQHF
. | . | TRBV7-9 | 14 | CASSLRDSYNEQFF
TRBD2 | . | TRBV4-3 | 18 | CASSQDPPTSGSADTQYF
. | . | TRBV9 | 16 | CASSVVGGPGYTEAFF
TRBD2 | . | TRBV6-5 | 15 | CASAVMAGVGDTQYF
TRBD1 | . | TRBV5-4 | 19 | CASSFGTGGSLPGANVLTF
TRBD2 | . | TRBV6-1 | 15 | CASSATSGSGPEQYF
TRBD1 | . | TRBV5-5 | 14 | CASRQDRVGQPQHF
. | . | TRBV7-9 | 15 | CASSFGAREISPLHF
. | once | TRBV27 | 11 | CASSLADTQYF
. | . | TRBV7-2 | 14 | CASSFKNSYNEQFF
TRBD2 | . | TRBV28 | 14 | CASESGSSYNEQFF
. | few | TRBV7-2 | 15 | CASSLSRGAQETQYF
TRBD1 | . | TRBV19 | 15 | CASSILPGQTYEQYF
. | once | TRBV7-8 | 13 | CASSSYRNTEAFF
. | . | TRBV6-5 | 13 | CASRRDSNYGYTF
TRBD2 | . | TRBV9 | 14 | CASSVAGGTGELFF
TRBD1 | . | TRBV9 | 13 | CASSPGTVYEQYF
. | . | TRBV27 | 16 | CASRTGGSGWAYEQYF
. | . | TRBV4-2 | 14 | CASSHGGTQETQYF
. | . | TRBV6-5 | 11 | CASSSNSPLHF
. | . | TRBV7-2 | 15 | CASSLARESYNEQFF
TRBD1 | few | TRBV5-6 | 18 | CASSLAVIVGGGGYGYTF
. | . | TRBV11-2 | 15 | CASSLEVTKGTEAFF
. | . | TRBV11-2 | 16 | CASSLEWAANTDTQYF
. | . | TRBV29-1 | 12 | CSAARWGEEAFF
TRBD1 | . | TRBV9 | 14 | CASSRGQGNEKLFF
TRBD2 | few | TRBV27 | 15 | CASSPYQSGGETQYF
. | . | TRBV7-2 | 14 | CASSLYRTADGYTF
TRBD2 | few | TRBV11-2 | 15 | CASSAPGLAGNEQFF
TRBD1 | once | TRBV10-3 | 13 | CAITGQGTHEQYF
. | . | TRBV28 | 12 | CASLGGHGELFF
TRBD2 | . | TRBV9 | 14 | CASSEGGSYNEQFF
TRBD2 | . | TRBV28 | 15 | CASSSLTSGSYEQYF
TRBD1 | . | TRBV12-5 | 17 | CASGLVLGQGVGGELFF
TRBD2 | . | TRBV5-8 | 15 | CASSVTSGGYNEQFF
TRBD2 | . | TRBV5-1 | 17 | CASSLAGSAGGGNEQYF
. | . | TRBV28 | 14 | CASSLSSGYTEAFF
TRBD2 | . | TRBV5-4 | 15 | CASSARRTSGGEQYF
. | . | TRBV6-5 | 14 | CASGRGGFVQPQHF
TRBD1 | . | TRBV5-4 | 16 | CASSLEGQASNEKLFF
. | . | TRBV27 | 16 | CASSKYTGGGSYEQYF
. | . | TRBV5-1 | 14 | CASSVSGTNEKLFF
TRBD2 | . | TRBV6-1 | 15 | CASRAVGRELHEQYF
. | . | TRBV6-1 | 11 | CASSRWEEQYF
. | . | TRBV9 | 16 | CASSVARSGGIYEQYF
TRBD1 | . | TRBV5-1 | 13 | CASTRTGNTEAFF
. | . | TRBV30 | 14 | CAWSPGNSGNTIYF